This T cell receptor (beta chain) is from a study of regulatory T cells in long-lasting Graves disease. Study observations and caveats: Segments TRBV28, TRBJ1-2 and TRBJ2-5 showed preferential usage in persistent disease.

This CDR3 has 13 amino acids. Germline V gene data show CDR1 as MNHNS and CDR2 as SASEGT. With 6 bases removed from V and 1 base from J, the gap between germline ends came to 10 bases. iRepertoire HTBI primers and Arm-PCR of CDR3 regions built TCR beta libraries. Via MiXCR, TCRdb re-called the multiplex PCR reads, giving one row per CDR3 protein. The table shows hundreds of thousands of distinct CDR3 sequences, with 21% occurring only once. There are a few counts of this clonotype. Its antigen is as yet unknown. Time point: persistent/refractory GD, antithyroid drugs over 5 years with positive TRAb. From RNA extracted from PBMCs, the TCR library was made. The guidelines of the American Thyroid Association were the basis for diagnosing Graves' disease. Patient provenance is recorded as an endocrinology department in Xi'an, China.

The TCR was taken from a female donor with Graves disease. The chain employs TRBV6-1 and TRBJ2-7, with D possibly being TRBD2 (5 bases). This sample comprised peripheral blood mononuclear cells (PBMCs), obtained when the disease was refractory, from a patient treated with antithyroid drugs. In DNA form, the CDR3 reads TGTGCCAGCAGGCTACTAGAATCCTACGAGCAGTACTTC. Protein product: CASRLLESYEQYF.